This T cell receptor (beta chain) was sequenced for a study of CD8 T cells in Susac syndrome. CD8+ and CD4+ T cells circulating in blood were sequenced for TCR beta. Reverse transcription of roughly 0.5 to 1 ug RNA used random hexamers. immunoSEQ multiplex PCR amplified TCR beta CDR3 across 54 Vbeta, 13 Jbeta. TCRdb re-derived calls from the immunoSEQ multiplex PCR reads in MiXCR, one entry per CDR3 protein. The table has 250,000 to 300,000 distinct CDR3 sequences, roughly 85% seen once. The CDR3 is made up of 15 amino acids. Germline V gene sequence: CDR1 LGHNA, CDR2 YSLEER. V was pared by 3 bases and J by 4 bases, with 6 bases of the junction left unmatched.

The sequence was obtained from a human donor with multiple sclerosis. The chain links TRBV4-3 to TRBJ2-3; 8 nucleotides match TRBD2. Sequenced sample: CD8+ T cells from PBMCs. CDR3 loop: CASSHRLARSDTQYF. CDR3 DNA sequence: TGCGCCAGCAGCCATAGACTAGCGAGGTCAGATACGCAGTATTTT.